The 2 T cell receptor beta chains listed next were all sequenced from one sample in a study of shared clonotypes between healthy human individuals. The method was immunoSEQ multiplex PCR; TCRdb's version includes in-frame clones alone and lacks a portion of them. Among about 2.1 million clones listed, about 93% were seen once. Naive CD8 cells were CD45RO-negative, positively selected for CCR7, excluding terminally differentiated effector memory CD45RA+ cells. The specimen sequenced was naive CD8+ T cells from PBMCs. The source is a man between 18 and 29 years old in good health. Some clones in this sample may be carry-over from other donors' samples.

The chain joins TRBV4-1 to TRBJ1-2; D is uncertain. This CDR3 is built from 17 residues. The germline V gene encodes CDR1 MGHRA and CDR2 YSYEKL. Trimming stripped 5 bases from V and 1 base from J, with 20 bases between. CDR3 sequence reads: CASSVGPTGQNNYGYTF. The CDR3 DNA sequence: TGCGCCAGCAGCGTTGGACCTACCGGGCAGAATAACTATGGCTACACCTTC.

The V gene is TRBV9, the J gene TRBJ2-1, with no clear D. CDR1 and CDR2 (germline): SGDLS, YYNGEE. V lost 0 bases and J 9 bases, leaving 10 bases between the germline ends. The CDR3 contains 13 residues. The CDR3, as DNA: TGTGCCAGCAGCGTAGATCGGCTAAGTGAGCAGTTCTTC. This encodes CASSVDRLSEQFF.